This T cell receptor beta chain was sequenced in a study of neoadjuvant anti-PD-1 for oral cavity cancer (dated by TCRdb to the early 2020s). Some background on the complete study: Patients mostly received three to four biweekly doses of nivolumab at 3 mg/kg before curative-intent surgical resection. Patients who did not progress were given a fourth nivolumab dose at about day 43 and had definitive surgical resection on days 50-56. Responders were defined as patients with complete response, partial response or stable disease by RECIST 1.1; non-responders were defined as patients with progression. The parent correlative cohort included over nine patients, with an approximately 33% response rate. The study at large found these results: A higher pretreatment blood Treg/Th17 ratio correlated with both higher pretreatment blood TCRbeta clonality and lower post-treatment tumor TCRbeta clonality. Only a few patients per response group were included in the TCR analyses, and the authors called for validation in larger cohorts. After neoadjuvant nivolumab, T cell clonality (Gini index) in PBMCs was significantly higher in non-responders than in responders.

For deep sequencing, PBMC libraries mostly used about 0.45 ug of input genomic DNA, with six replicates for each sample. The immunoSEQ hsTCRbeta kit was used to prepare TCRbeta libraries, following the manufacturer's instructions. The finished libraries were brought together in one pool at roughly 3 nM, which was then read using an Illumina NovaSeq 6000 S4 flow cell. In the original analysis: The immunoSEQ Analyzer handled quality control and preprocessing of the raw data. The analysis was restricted to productive rearrangements, with each unique CDR3 amino acid sequence defining a clonotype. Repertoire clonality was estimated as the Gini-Simpson index, which was calculated using the R package tcR. Student's t test was used to compare Gini indices, and Pearson correlation was used to assess associations with tumor size change. TCRdb provides this immuneACCESS table in a form limited to in-frame rearrangements. Some clones are lacking; in checked studies, under half of them reflect an unresolved V gene, and why the rest are absent is not known. V and J calls and clone size are as listed in that table; D and trimming were resolved from the DNA. The sample table records tens of thousands of clones; less than 85% of these occur just once. The ten most abundant clones make up 2.5% to 3.5% of the sample.

In regard to this clone: What antigen it recognizes has not been identified. Nothing much larger sits one base from this clone, and base qualities are not available.

CDR3 length: 16 amino acids, cysteine to phenylalanine. Of the read, only the CDR3 DNA is kept; its 48 bases are in frame from base 1. CDR1 SNHLY and CDR2 FYNNEI are derived from the germline V gene. A distance of 16 bases separates the germline ends of V and J, which lose 0 bases and 7 bases respectively. The time point label, read with the paper, signifies: before neoadjuvant nivolumab. None of the patients had received prior systemic or radiation treatment, and all were newly diagnosed with stage II-IVA oral cavity squamous cell carcinoma. The cohort was made up of patients with locally advanced, HPV-negative oral cavity squamous cell carcinoma. No culture maintenance or expansion was done, as the peripheral blood mononuclear cells went straight to analysis. The samples were obtained from a longitudinal correlative study of a single-arm phase II trial testing neoadjuvant nivolumab in oral cavity squamous cell carcinoma. Subject-matched pre- and post-treatment PBMCs and tumors from three responders and three non-responders were subjected to genomic DNA-based TCRbeta sequencing. Peripheral blood mononuclear cells were collected before nivolumab treatment and again after treatment, at the time of surgery. The Maxwell RSC DNA from Cells kit was used to extract genomic DNA from PBMCs.

The source of this sequence is a person between 40 and 85 years old with oral cavity squamous cell carcinoma. Here the chain combines TRBV2 and TRBJ2-1; a tentative D call is TRBD2 (7 bases match). The source material was PBMCs, sampled before nivolumab (anti-PD-1) treatment. CDR3 sequence: CASSEAKGEGRNEQFF. The nucleotide sequence reads as follows: TGTGCCAGCAGTGAAGCTAAGGGGGAGGGCCGGAATGAGCAGTTCTTC.